The clone carrying this T cell receptor beta chain has only one observation. The data were taken from a study of blood T cell repertoires in COVID-19. The germline CDR1 and CDR2 sequences are MNHEY and SVGAGI. The V end lost 6 bases, the J end lost 7 bases, and 7 bases lay between the germline ends. CDR3 length: 11 amino acids. Profiled with immunoSEQ multiplex PCR; TCRdb holds only in-frame clones, not every one. The sample holds about 150,000 clones; 88% are singletons and the top ten take approximately 7%. This TCR derives from a woman aged 45-65 years who had recovered from COVID-19. Sequencing input: PBMCs or T cells enriched from blood (not recorded which). The chain recombines TRBV6-5 with TRBJ1-5; D is unclear. Here the CDR3 reads CASSTIQPQHF. Written as DNA, the CDR3 is TGTGCCAGCAGCACTATACAGCCCCAGCATTTT.